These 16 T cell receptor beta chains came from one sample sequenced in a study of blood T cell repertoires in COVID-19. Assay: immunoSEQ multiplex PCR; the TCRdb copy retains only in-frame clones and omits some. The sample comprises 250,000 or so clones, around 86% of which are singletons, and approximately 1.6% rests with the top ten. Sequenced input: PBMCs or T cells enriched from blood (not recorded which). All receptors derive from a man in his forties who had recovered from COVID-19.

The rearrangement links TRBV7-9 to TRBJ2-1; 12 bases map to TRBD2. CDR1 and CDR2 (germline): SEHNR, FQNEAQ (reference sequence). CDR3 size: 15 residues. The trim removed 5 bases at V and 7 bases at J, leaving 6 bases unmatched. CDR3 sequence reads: CASSPGLAGMNEQFF. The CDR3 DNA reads TGTGCCAGCAGCCCCGGACTAGCGGGAATGAATGAGCAGTTCTTC. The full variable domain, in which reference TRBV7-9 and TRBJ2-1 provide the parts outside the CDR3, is DTGVSQNPRHKITKRGQNVTFRCDPISEHNRLYWYRQTLGQGPEFLTYFQNEAQLEKSRLLSDRFSAERPKGSFSTLEIQRTEQGDSAMYLCASSPGLAGMNEQFFGPGTRLTVL.

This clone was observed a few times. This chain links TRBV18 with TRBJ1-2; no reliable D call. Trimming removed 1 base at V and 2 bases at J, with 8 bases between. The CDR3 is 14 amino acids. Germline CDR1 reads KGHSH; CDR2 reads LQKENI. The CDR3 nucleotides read TGTGCCAGCTCACCACGGAGCTCCAACTATGGCTACACCTTC. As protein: CASSPRSSNYGYTF.

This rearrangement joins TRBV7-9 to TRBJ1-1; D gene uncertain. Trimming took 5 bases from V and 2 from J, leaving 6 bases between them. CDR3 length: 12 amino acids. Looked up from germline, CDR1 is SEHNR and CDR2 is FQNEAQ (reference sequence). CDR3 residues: CASSPYNTEAFF. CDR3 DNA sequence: TGTGCCAGCAGCCCCTACAACACTGAAGCTTTCTTT.

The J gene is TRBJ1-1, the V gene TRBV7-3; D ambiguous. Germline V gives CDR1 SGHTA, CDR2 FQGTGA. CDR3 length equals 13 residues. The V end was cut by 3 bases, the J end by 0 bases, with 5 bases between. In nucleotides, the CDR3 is TGTGCCAGCAGCTTTAATATGAACACTGAAGCTTTCTTT. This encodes CASSFNMNTEAFF.

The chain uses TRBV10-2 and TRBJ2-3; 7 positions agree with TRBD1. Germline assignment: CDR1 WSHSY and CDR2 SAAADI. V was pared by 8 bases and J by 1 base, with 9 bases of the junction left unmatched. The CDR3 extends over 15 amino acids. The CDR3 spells CASQGQPSRTDTQYF. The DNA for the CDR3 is TGCGCCAGCCAGGGACAGCCTTCGCGCACAGATACGCAGTATTTT.

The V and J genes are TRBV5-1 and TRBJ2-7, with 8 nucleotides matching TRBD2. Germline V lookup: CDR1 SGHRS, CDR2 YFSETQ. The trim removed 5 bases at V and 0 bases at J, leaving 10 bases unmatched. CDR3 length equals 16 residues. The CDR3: CASREEPGLGSYEQYF. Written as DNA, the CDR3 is TGCGCCAGCAGGGAAGAACCGGGACTAGGCTCCTACGAGCAGTACTTC.

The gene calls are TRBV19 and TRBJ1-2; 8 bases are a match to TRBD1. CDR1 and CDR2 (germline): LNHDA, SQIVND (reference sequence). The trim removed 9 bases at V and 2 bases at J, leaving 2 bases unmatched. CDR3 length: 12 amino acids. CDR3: CARGQGNYGYTF. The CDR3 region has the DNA TGTGCCAGAGGACAGGGCAACTATGGCTACACCTTC. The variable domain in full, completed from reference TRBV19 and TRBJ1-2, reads DGGITQSPKYLFRKEGQNVTLSCEQNLNHDAMYWYRQDPGQGLRLIYYSQIVNDFQKGDIAEGYSVSREKKESFPLTVTSAQKNPTAFYLCARGQGNYGYTFGSGTRLTVV.

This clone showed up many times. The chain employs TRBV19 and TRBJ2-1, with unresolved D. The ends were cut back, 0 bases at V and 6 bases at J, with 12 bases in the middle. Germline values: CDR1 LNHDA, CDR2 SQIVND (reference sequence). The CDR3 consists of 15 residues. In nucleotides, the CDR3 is TGTGCCAGTAGTATAGATCGAGGTAGCACCAATGAGCAGTTCTTC. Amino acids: CASSIDRGSTNEQFF.

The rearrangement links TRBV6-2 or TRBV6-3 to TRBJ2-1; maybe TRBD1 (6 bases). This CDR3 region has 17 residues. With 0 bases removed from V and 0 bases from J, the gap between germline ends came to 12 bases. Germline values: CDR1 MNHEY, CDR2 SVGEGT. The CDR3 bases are TGTGCCAGCAGTTACTCGCAGGGGACCCTCTCCTACAATGAGCAGTTCTTC. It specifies CASSYSQGTLSYNEQFF.

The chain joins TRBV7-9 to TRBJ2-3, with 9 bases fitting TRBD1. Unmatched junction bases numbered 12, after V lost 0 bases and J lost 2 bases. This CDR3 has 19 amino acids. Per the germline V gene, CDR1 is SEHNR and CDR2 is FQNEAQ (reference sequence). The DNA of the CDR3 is TGTGCCAGCAGCTTAGCTCTAACACGGGACAGGGAATACACAGATACGCAGTATTTT. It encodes CASSLALTRDREYTDTQYF. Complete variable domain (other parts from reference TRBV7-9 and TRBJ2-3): DTGVSQNPRHKITKRGQNVTFRCDPISEHNRLYWYRQTLGQGPEFLTYFQNEAQLEKSRLLSDRFSAERPKGSFSTLEIQRTEQGDSAMYLCASSLALTRDREYTDTQYFGPGTRLTVL.

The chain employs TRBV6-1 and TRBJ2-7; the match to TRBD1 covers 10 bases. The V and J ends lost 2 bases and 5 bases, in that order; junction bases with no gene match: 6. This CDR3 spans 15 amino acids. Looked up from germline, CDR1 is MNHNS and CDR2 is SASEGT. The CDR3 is CASSEPGQGKNEQYF. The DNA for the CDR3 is TGTGCCAGCAGTGAACCGGGACAGGGGAAAAACGAGCAGTACTTC.

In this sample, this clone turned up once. This CDR3 is CASSPQGTNTGELFF. As DNA, the CDR3 is TGTGCCAGCAGCCCACAGGGGACGAACACCGGGGAGCTGTTTTTT. The chain links TRBV5-4 to TRBJ2-2, with 7 bases lining up with TRBD1. Germline CDR1 reads SGHNT; CDR2 reads YYREEE (reference sequence). J gave up 0 bases and V 4 bases, and 3 bases lay outside the gene matches. CDR3 length: 15 amino acids.

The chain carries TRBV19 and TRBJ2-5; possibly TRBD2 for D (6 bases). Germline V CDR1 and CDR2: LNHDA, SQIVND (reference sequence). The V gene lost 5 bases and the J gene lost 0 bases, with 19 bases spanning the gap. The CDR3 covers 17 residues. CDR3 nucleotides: TGTGCCAGTAGTGTGGGGGGTGGACACTTGTACCAAGAGACCCAGTACTTC. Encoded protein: CASSVGGGHLYQETQYF.

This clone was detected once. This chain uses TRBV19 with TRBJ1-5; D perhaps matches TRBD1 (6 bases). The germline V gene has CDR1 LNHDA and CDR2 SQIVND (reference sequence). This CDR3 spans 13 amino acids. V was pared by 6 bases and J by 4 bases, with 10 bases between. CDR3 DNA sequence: TGTGCCAGTAGGGACAGTAGAAATCAGCCCCAGCATTTT. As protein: CASRDSRNQPQHF.

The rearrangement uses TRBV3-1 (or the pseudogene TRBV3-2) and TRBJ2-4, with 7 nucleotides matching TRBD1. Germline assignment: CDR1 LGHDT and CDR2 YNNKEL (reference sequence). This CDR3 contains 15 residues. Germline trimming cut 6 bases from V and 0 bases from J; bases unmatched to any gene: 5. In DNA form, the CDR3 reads TGTGCCAGCAGTTTCGGGACAGCAGCCAAAAACATTCAGTACTTC. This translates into CASSFGTAAKNIQYF.

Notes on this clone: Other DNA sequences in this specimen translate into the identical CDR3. The CDR3 loop is CASSLERGGYEQYF. The DNA of the CDR3 is TGTGCCAGCAGCCTTGAGCGGGGGGGCTACGAGCAGTACTTC. V is TRBV7-2 and J is TRBJ2-7, with TRBD2 matching over 10 bases. CDR3 size: 14 residues. Unmatched junction bases numbered 4, after V lost 5 bases and J lost 3 bases. CDR1 and CDR2 (germline): SGHTA, FQGNSA.